This T cell receptor (beta chain) was profiled in a study of T cells expressing NK-cell markers. Study in general: Repertoires of TCR beta were obtained from T cells sorted as CD3+CD56+NKG2C+, CD3+CD56+NKG2C- and CD3+CD56-NKG2C+. Study results and caveats: These same clonotypes (in four donors) also led the CD3+CD56-NKG2C+ fraction.

TCRdb reprocessed the 5' RACE reads; each CDR3 protein has one entry and no DNA is given. Its clone listing holds a few hundred thousand distinct CDR3 sequences. Points on this clonotype: Its cognate antigen is unknown.

CDR3 size: 12 residues. Germline V gives CDR1 MNHNS, CDR2 SASEGT. What was sequenced was blood T cells: a sorted CD56 or NKG2C T cell subset, CD4+ or CD8+ T cells, or bulk PBMC T cells (not recorded which). The TCR sequence derives from a man aged 18 to 69 in good health. The chain carries TRBV6-1 and TRBJ1-3; the TCRdb D gene call, TRBD1, has no DNA to confirm it. CDR3 protein: CASSVTRGTIYF.